This is a list of T cell receptor beta chains from one sample in a study of blood T cell repertoires in COVID-19. The repertoire was sequenced with immunoSEQ multiplex PCR; TCRdb's copy has only in-frame clones and lacks some. The table shows over 90,000 clones, with roughly 86% occurring only once. The sample consisted of peripheral blood. These receptors originate from a woman aged 60-75 years in a cohort sampled during active or convalescent COVID-19. The CDR3 runs from the conserved cysteine through the conserved F or W. D genes are given only for firm matches. Not every row has a clone size; where given, it reads once, few, many or a size class.

size,D,V,J,CDR3,DNA
.,.,TRBV6-5,TRBJ2-7,CASSYTPLAEQYF,TGTGCCAGCAGTTACACCCCTCTAGCCGAGCAGTACTTC
.,.,TRBV28,TRBJ1-2,CASSLTGNYGYTF,TGTGCCAGCAGTTTAACAGGGAACTATGGCTACACCTTC
.,.,TRBV7-9,TRBJ1-6,CASSPRDNSYNSPLHF,TGTGCCAGCAGCCCCCGGGACAACTCCTATAATTCACCCCTCCACTTT
.,.,TRBV11-2,TRBJ1-1,CASSKREDTEAFF,TGTGCCAGCTCTAAACGGGAGGACACTGAAGCTTTCTTT
once,TRBD1,TRBV29-1,TRBJ2-3,CSGLQGAQRDTQYF,TGCAGCGGCCTACAGGGGGCCCAACGGGATACGCAGTATTTT
.,.,TRBV19,TRBJ2-2,CASKQANTGELFF,TGTGCCAGTAAGCAGGCGAACACCGGGGAGCTGTTTTTT
.,TRBD1,TRBV3-1/TRBV3-2,TRBJ2-6,CASSHWGDRASGANVLTF,TGTGCCAGCAGCCACTGGGGGGACAGGGCGTCCGGGGCCAACGTCCTGACTTTC
.,.,TRBV6-5,TRBJ2-5,CASSSTQRWTQYF,TGTGCCAGCAGCTCAACCCAACGGTGGACCCAGTACTTC
once,TRBD1,TRBV20-1,TRBJ1-2,CSASGTDYGYTF,TGCAGTGCTAGTGGGACAGACTATGGCTACACCTTC
once,.,TRBV13,TRBJ2-7,CASRRQTLSYEQYF,TGTGCCAGCAGACGACAGACTCTCTCCTACGAGCAGTACTTC
.,TRBD2,TRBV18,TRBJ2-5,CASSPGSGSGETQYF,TGTGCCAGCTCACCGGGAAGCGGGAGTGGGGAGACCCAGTACTTC
few,.,TRBV5-4,TRBJ2-2,CASSSPNLEVTGELFF,TGTGCCAGCAGCTCCCCCAACTTGGAGGTAACCGGGGAGCTGTTTTTT
.,TRBD2,TRBV11-2,TRBJ2-1,CASSLIQGGYNEQFF,TGTGCCAGCAGCTTAATCCAGGGAGGGTACAATGAGCAGTTCTTC
.,.,TRBV11-2,TRBJ1-1,CATQASNTEAFF,TGTGCCACCCAGGCGTCGAACACTGAAGCTTTCTTT
.,.,TRBV5-1,TRBJ2-5,CASSARLGPMAQYF,TGCGCCAGCAGCGCCCGACTAGGCCCCATGGCCCAGTACTTC
.,.,TRBV5-1,TRBJ2-2,CASSLGRDSGELFF,TGCGCCAGCAGCTTGGGCAGGGACTCCGGGGAGCTGTTTTTT
.,TRBD1,TRBV6-6,TRBJ1-2,CAVRGQGVLYGYTF,TGTGCCGTGAGGGGGCAGGGGGTCCTATATGGCTACACCTTC
.,.,TRBV9,TRBJ1-6,CASSVGSEAYNSPLHF,TGTGCCAGCAGCGTAGGCAGCGAAGCCTATAATTCACCCCTCCACTTT
.,.,TRBV28,TRBJ1-3,CASSLDGSGNTIYF,TGTGCCAGCAGTCTCGACGGGTCTGGAAACACCATATATTTT
.,.,TRBV10-3,TRBJ2-1,CAISESRVEQFF,TGTGCCATCAGTGAGTCGAGAGTGGAGCAGTTCTTC
.,.,TRBV6-1,TRBJ1-5,CASSAPGQITLNQPQHF,TGTGCCAGCAGTGCACCGGGACAAATTACTCTTAATCAGCCCCAGCATTTT
.,TRBD1,TRBV2,TRBJ1-4,CASSGGFGQGGKLFF,TGTGCCAGCAGTGGGGGATTCGGACAGGGTGGAAAACTGTTTTTT
.,TRBD1,TRBV19,TRBJ1-2,CASGGQGRGYTF,TGTGCCAGTGGGGGACAGGGCCGTGGCTACACCTTC
.,.,TRBV12-3/TRBV12-4,TRBJ1-1,CASSPGGTAEAFF,TGTGCCAGCAGTCCCGGGGGGACCGCTGAAGCTTTCTTT
.,TRBD1,TRBV3-1/TRBV3-2,TRBJ2-5,CAGSRGLRGGDDGQYF,TGTGCCGGCAGCAGGGGGCTCCGAGGGGGTGATGATGGGCAGTACTTC
.,.,TRBV7-9,TRBJ1-4,CASSEYRAGKLFF,TGTGCCAGCAGCGAATACAGGGCTGGAAAACTGTTTTTT
.,.,TRBV4-1,TRBJ1-3,CASSQVSRSGNTIYF,TGCGCCAGCAGCCAAGTGTCCAGGTCTGGAAACACCATATATTTT